These T cell receptor beta chains were read from a single sample in a study of shared clonotypes between healthy human individuals. Sequenced by immunoSEQ multiplex PCR; TCRdb stores in-frame clones only, minus some. The sample has fewer than 800,000 clones, about 91% seen once. Input material: naive CD8+ T cells sorted from blood. These receptors originate from a man aged 25-45 years in good health. Both conserved end residues are part of each CDR3. Each record gives: V gene, J gene, CDR3 protein.

>TRBV7-9|TRBJ2-5
CASRTDRIQETQYF
>TRBV27|TRBJ2-1
CASSLYQREGNEQFF
>TRBV28|TRBJ2-2
CASRDRTPANTGELFF
>TRBV16|TRBJ2-6
CASSPAQVDVLTF
>TRBV5-1|TRBJ2-5
CASSSPLAGDQETQYF
>TRBV7-9|TRBJ2-1
CASSLTTSTGGHEQFF
>TRBV6-6|TRBJ2-7
CASSTDGTYEQYF
>TRBV10-2|TRBJ2-3
CASTRDRTDTQYF
>TRBV28|TRBJ2-2
CASSYNRVRYTGELFF
>TRBV7-2|TRBJ2-1
CASSLEGQLGPYNEQFF
>TRBV7-3|TRBJ2-1
CASSLNEMGRNEQFF
>TRBV27|TRBJ2-7
CASSPYPRSYEQYF
>TRBV27|TRBJ2-1
CASKRTSLLNEQFF
>TRBV19|TRBJ2-1
CASSGVDSYNEQFF
>TRBV27|TRBJ1-2
CASRAGTGYGYGYTF
>TRBV2|TRBJ2-7
CASSEAAEGQYF
>TRBV23-1|TRBJ2-7
CASSQGIYEQYF
>TRBV27|TRBJ1-5
CASSPTLADSYSNQPQHF
>TRBV28|TRBJ1-2
CASSPPGTGGSVSYGYTF
>TRBV7-9|TRBJ2-7
CASIPRTGGEQAEQYF
>TRBV5-4|TRBJ2-3
CASSLEIGQGANTDTQYF
>TRBV9|TRBJ1-2
CASSPGGSYGYTF
>TRBV21-1|TRBJ2-3
CASSKGVGGIDTDTQYF
>TRBV6-6|TRBJ1-1
CASKGEGEVTEAFF
>TRBV2|TRBJ1-1
CASSPTGNTEAFF
>TRBV4-1|TRBJ2-7
CASSHEGVGASYEQYF
>TRBV5-4|TRBJ2-7
CASSNRDRPSYEQYF
>TRBV27|TRBJ1-1
CASSLKGLNTEAFF
>TRBV11-2|TRBJ2-2
CASSRFDSYPGELFF
>TRBV4-3|TRBJ2-1
CASSQEVVGTTYNEQFF
>TRBV9|TRBJ2-5
CASSVVSGQETQYF